The clone carrying this TCR beta chain was seen a handful of times. The antigen is not known. The data derive from a study of naive and memory T cell subsets. Ligated cDNA underwent four rounds of PCR with nested alpha and beta constant region primers and SP2. Blood and skin TCR RNA was reverse transcribed with alpha and beta constant primers. TCRdb itself ran the 5' RACE reads through MiXCR, one entry per CDR3 protein. The sample carries 58,000 or so distinct CDR3 sequences, about 8.3% recorded once. Per germline, CDR1 DFQATT and CDR2 SNEGSKA (reference sequence). The V segment lost 2 bases and the J segment 0 bases; nucleotides outside the gene matches: 1. This CDR3 is 14 amino acids long. Findings and limits, study-wide: Potentially, T cell activation and differentiation skew this RNA-based measurement.

TCR cDNA received a 3' ligated oligonucleotide that carried a UMI. Unsorted total RNA, roughly 1 to 1000 ng, was DNase treated before reverse transcription. This TCR came from a female donor in good health. The chain has TRBV20-1 and TRBJ2-1, with 7 bases identical to TRBD1. This CDR3 is CSARTGASYNEQFF. For the CDR3, the DNA is TGCAGTGCTAGAACAGGGGCCTCCTACAATGAGCAGTTCTTC.